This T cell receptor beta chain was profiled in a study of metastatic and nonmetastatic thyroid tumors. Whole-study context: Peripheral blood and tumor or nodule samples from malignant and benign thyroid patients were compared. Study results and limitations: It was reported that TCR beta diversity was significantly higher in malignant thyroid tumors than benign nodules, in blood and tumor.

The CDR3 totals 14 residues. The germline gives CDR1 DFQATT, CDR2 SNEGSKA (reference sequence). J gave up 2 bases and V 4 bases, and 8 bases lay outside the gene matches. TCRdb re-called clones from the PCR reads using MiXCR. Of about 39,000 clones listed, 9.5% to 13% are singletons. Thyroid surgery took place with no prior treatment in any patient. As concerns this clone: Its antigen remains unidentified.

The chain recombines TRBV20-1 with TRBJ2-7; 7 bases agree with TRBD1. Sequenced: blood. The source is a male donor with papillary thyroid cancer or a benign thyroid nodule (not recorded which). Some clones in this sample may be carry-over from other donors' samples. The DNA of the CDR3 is TGCAGTGCTACCTCAGACAGGGAACCCTACGAGCAGTACTTC. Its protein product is CSATSDREPYEQYF.